This T cell receptor beta chain is from a study of graft-versus-host responses after intestinal transplantation. Some clones are missing from TCRdb's copy, which holds only in-frame ones; the method was immunoSEQ multiplex PCR. There are roughly 120,000 clones in the sample; approximately 90% occur only once, and approximately 0.17% lies in the top ten. This CDR3 contains 14 residues. Deletions cut 3 bases from V and 4 bases from J, with 9 bases between. The V gene's germline CDR1 is SEHNR and CDR2 FQNEAQ (reference sequence). As to this clone: Its antigen is unidentified.

This sample comprised unstimulated CD4+ T cells sorted from spleen or lymph node cells, obtained before intestinal transplant. The V call is TRBV7-9, the J call TRBJ2-2; D is possibly TRBD2 (5 bases). This receptor was taken from a human donor who received an intestinal transplant. CDR3 coding DNA: TGTGCCAGCAGCTTTCCAGCGGTCACCGGGGAGCTGTTTTTT. It specifies CASSFPAVTGELFF. Combining the CDR3 with reference TRBV7-9 and TRBJ2-2 gives the whole variable domain DTGVSQNPRHKITKRGQNVTFRCDPISEHNRLYWYRQTLGQGPEFLTYFQNEAQLEKSRLLSDRFSAERPKGSFSTLEIQRTEQGDSAMYLCASSFPAVTGELFFGEGSRLTVL.